The TCR beta chain under discussion was sequenced for a study of cytomegalovirus exposure and HLA in healthy donors. The CDR3 runs to 16 residues. Unmatched junction bases numbered 14, after V lost 6 bases and J lost 2 bases. CDR1 and CDR2 (germline): SGHTS, YDEGEE. PCR primers comprised 60 Vbeta and 13 Jbeta primers. Clones were sequenced by immunoSEQ multiplex PCR, and TCRdb holds only the in-frame ones, with some missing. The table records 150,000 to 200,000 clones, roughly 80% of them present only once. This TCR was sampled from a woman aged 45 to 65 in good health and CMV-seropositive. This chain joins TRBV5-8 and TRBJ2-7; 7 positions agree with TRBD1. Sequencing input: PBMCs. This CDR3 is CASTPRRAGGTYEQYF. CDR3 DNA sequence: TGTGCCAGCACCCCGAGGCGCGCAGGGGGAACCTACGAGCAGTACTTC.